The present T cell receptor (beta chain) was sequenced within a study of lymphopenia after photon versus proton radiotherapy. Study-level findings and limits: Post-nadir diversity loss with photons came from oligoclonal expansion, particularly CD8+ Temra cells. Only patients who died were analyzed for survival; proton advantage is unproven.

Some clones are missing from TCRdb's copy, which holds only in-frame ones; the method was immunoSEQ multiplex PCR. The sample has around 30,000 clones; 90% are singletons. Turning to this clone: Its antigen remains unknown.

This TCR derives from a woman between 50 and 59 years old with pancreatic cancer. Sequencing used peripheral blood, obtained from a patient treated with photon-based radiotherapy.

The CDR3 coding sequence is TGCAGTGCTAACCCCCAGCGTGGCTACACCTTC. Amino acid sequence: CSANPQRGYTF. The chain links TRBV20-1 to TRBJ1-2; D unresolved. CDR3 length: 11 residues. V lost 4 bases and J 7 bases, leaving 10 bases between the germline ends. The germline V gene has CDR1 DFQATT and CDR2 SNEGSKA (reference sequence).